This TCR beta chain was sequenced for a study of blood T cell repertoires in COVID-19. Seattle-derived patients entered the study during active infection and were followed longitudinally. The CDR3 contains 15 residues. Germline V gene lookup returns CDR1 MNHEY and CDR2 SVGAGI. Unmatched junction bases numbered 11, after V lost 8 bases and J lost 2 bases. Profiled with immunoSEQ multiplex PCR; TCRdb holds only in-frame clones, not every one. The table shows tens of thousands of clones, with approximately 84% occurring only once. The sequenced material came from peripheral blood. This clonotype was obtained from a man aged 35-49 years with COVID-19, enrolled during active disease. This chain links TRBV6-5 with TRBJ2-7; 8 bases agree with TRBD1. CDR3 protein: CASASLTGVPYEQYF. The DNA for the CDR3 is TGTGCCAGCGCCTCTCTGACAGGGGTTCCCTACGAGCAGTACTTC.